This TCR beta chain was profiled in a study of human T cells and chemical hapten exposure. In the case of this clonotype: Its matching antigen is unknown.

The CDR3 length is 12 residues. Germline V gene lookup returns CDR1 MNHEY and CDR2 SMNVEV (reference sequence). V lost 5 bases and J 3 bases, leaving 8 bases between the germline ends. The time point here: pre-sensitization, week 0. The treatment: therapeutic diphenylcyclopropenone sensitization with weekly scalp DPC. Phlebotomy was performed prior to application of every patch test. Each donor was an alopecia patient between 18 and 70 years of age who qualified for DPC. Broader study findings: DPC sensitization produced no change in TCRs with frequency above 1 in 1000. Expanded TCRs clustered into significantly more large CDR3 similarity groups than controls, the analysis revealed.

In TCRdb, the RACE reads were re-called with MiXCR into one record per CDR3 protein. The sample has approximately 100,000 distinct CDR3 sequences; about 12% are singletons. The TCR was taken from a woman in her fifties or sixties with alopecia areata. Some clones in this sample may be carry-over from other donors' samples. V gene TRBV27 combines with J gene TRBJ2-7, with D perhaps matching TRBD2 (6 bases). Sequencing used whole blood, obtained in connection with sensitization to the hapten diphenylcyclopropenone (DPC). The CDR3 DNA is TGTGCCAGCAGTCCGGACTACTACGAGCAGTACTTC. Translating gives CASSPDYYEQYF.